The 8 T cell receptor beta chains below were found in one sample sequenced in a study of cytomegalovirus exposure and HLA in healthy donors. The PCR was carried out with 60 Vbeta primers and 13 Jbeta primers. The method was immunoSEQ multiplex PCR; TCRdb's version includes in-frame clones alone and lacks a portion of them. The table shows roughly 150,000 clones, with around three quarters occurring only once. The sample consisted of PBMCs. These receptors came from a woman aged 40 to 50 in good health and CMV-seronegative.

The J gene is TRBJ1-5, the V gene TRBV15; D is uncertain. The V end lost 4 bases, the J end lost 6 bases, and 16 bases lay between the germline ends. The germline V gene encodes CDR1 LNHNV and CDR2 YYDKDF (reference sequence). The length of the CDR3 is 15 residues. The CDR3 reads CATSTGQTRSQPQHF. DNA of the CDR3: TGTGCCACCAGCACCGGTCAGACTCGGTCTCAGCCCCAGCATTTT.

The DNA for the CDR3 is TGTGCCAGCAGCGTTATTTCCGGGACAGAACCCTCCTACAATGAGCAGTTCTTC. Amino acid sequence: CASSVISGTEPSYNEQFF. The chain recombines TRBV7-8 with TRBJ2-1, with TRBD1 matching over 7 bases. The CDR3 is 18 residues long. Germline V lookup: CDR1 SGHVS, CDR2 FQNEAQ. V gave up 5 bases and J gave up 0 bases; unmatched junction bases: 13. Complete variable domain (other parts from reference TRBV7-8 and TRBJ2-1): GAGVSQSPRYKVAKRGQDVALRCDPISGHVSLFWYQQALGQGPEFLTYFQNEAQLDKSGLPSDRFFAERPEGSVSTLKIQRTQQEDSAVYLCASSVISGTEPSYNEQFFGPGTRLTVL.

This clone was counted between two and nine times. J is TRBJ2-3 and V is TRBV4-1, with D uncertain. From germline, CDR1 is MGHRA and CDR2 YSYEKL. With 4 bases removed from V and 4 bases from J, the gap between germline ends came to 12 bases. This CDR3 is 14 amino acids long. The CDR3 nucleotides are TGCGCCAGCAGCCTCGACGCGCTAGCAGATACGCAGTATTTT. The encoded protein is CASSLDALADTQYF.

Points on this clone: The sample carries other DNA sequences with the same CDR3. DNA for the CDR3: TGCGCCAGCAGCTTGGGTACGGGAGAGGAGACCCAGTACTTC. It is translated as CASSLGTGEETQYF. The genes are TRBV5-1 and TRBJ2-5; D possibly corresponds to TRBD2 (6 bases). Deletions cut 0 bases from V and 5 bases from J, with 11 bases between. The germline CDR1 and CDR2 sequences are SGHRS and YFSETQ. The CDR3 has 14 residues.

The chain joins TRBV5-1 to TRBJ1-2; D unresolved. The CDR3 runs 15 residues. Germline lookup yields CDR1 SGHRS and CDR2 YFSETQ. Trimming stripped 3 bases from V and 0 bases from J, with 12 bases between. The CDR3 is CASSSGLTPNYGYTF. As DNA, the CDR3 is TGCGCCAGCAGCTCTGGACTCACGCCTAACTATGGCTACACCTTC.

In its sample, this clone was seen a few times. This rearrangement joins TRBV28 to TRBJ1-5; D is perhaps TRBD1 (5 bases). The CDR3 runs 15 residues. CDR1 is MDHEN, CDR2 SYDVKM, per germline. V lost 7 bases and J 0 bases, leaving 13 bases between the germline ends. The CDR3 nucleotides are TGTGCCAGCACCAAGGACATGTATAGCAATCAGCCCCAGCATTTT. Translation: CASTKDMYSNQPQHF.

The chain recombines TRBV5-4 with TRBJ1-2, with 8 bases fitting TRBD1. Germline CDR1 SGHNT, CDR2 YYREEE (reference sequence). J lost 7 bases, V lost 1 base, and 9 bases had no gene match. The CDR3 runs 15 residues. The CDR3 loop is CASSLTGGHSRGYTF. CDR3 DNA sequence: TGTGCCAGCAGCTTGACAGGGGGACACTCTCGTGGCTACACCTTC. Full variable domain (remainder filled in from reference TRBV5-4 and TRBJ1-2): ETGVTQSPTHLIKTRGQQVTLRCSSQSGHNTVSWYQQALGQGPQFIFQYYREEENGRGNFPPRFSGLQFPNYSSELNVNALELDDSALYLCASSLTGGHSRGYTFGSGTRLTVV.

The genes are TRBV7-9 and TRBJ1-2; no definite D call. CDR3 length: 13 residues. Germline loops: CDR1 SEHNR, CDR2 FQNEAQ (reference sequence). Trimming removed 6 bases from V and 2 bases from J, with 10 bases in between. The CDR3 protein is CASRPGSNYGYTF. The DNA for the CDR3 is TGTGCCAGCAGACCGGGGAGCAACTATGGCTACACCTTC.